Detailed here is one TCR beta chain. The clone's antigen remains unknown. No clone much larger than this one lies a single base away; base qualities are absent. The data derive from a study of control samples from healthy donors and cancer patients (TCRdb year 2020). Library preparation employed the immunoSEQ multiplex PCR assay. Imported from immuneACCESS, the table was reduced by TCRdb to in-frame sequences with V and J called. These copies leave out some clones; in studies compared against another copy, an unresolved V gene accounts for under half, and the cause of the remainder is not known. Counted in this sample were tens of thousands of clones; roughly 93% of them appeared once. 1.3% of the sample lies in the top ten. Reading the germline V gene (reference sequence) gives CDR1 LNHDA and CDR2 SQIVND. CDR3 length: 15 amino acids, cysteine to phenylalanine. The read is trimmed to its CDR3 DNA, 45 bases read in frame from base 1. Trimming leaves V shorter by 6 bases and J shorter by 0 bases, with the junction holding 4 bases beyond the gene matches.

The clonotype comes from a woman aged 40 to 50 with lung cancer. The chain is encoded by TRBV19 joined to TRBJ1-4; 7 of the junction bases match TRBD1. The sequenced sample consisted of PBMCs. The CDR3 amino acid sequence is: CASSRTGATNEKLFF. The DNA reads TGTGCCAGTAGCCGGACAGGAGCAACTAATGAAAAACTGTTTTTT.